This is a list of T cell receptor beta chains from one sample in a study of cytomegalovirus exposure and HLA in healthy donors. TCRdb keeps only in-frame clones here, not all; method: immunoSEQ multiplex PCR. The repertoire holds 55,000 to 65,000 clones, with roughly nine tenths as singletons. Material for sequencing was PBMCs. These receptors were taken from a man younger than 40 in good health and CMV-seropositive. Each CDR3 is given with its conserved first and last residue. The order of the fields is V gene, J gene, clone size, D gene, CDR3 DNA, CDR3 protein. D genes are given only for firm matches. For some rows the clone size is stated as once, few or many, or as a class when expanded; others skip it.

TRBV30	TRBJ1-1	-	-	TGTGCCTGGAGTGTACGGCGGTATAACACTGAAGCTTTCTTT	CAWSVRRYNTEAFF
TRBV18	TRBJ1-1	-	-	TGTGCCAGCTCACCGGAACAGGGTAGCACGGAAGCTTTCTTT	CASSPEQGSTEAFF
TRBV6-5	TRBJ2-7	-	TRBD1	TGTGCCAGCAGTTGGCGGACAGGGGCGAACTACGAGCAGTACTTC	CASSWRTGANYEQYF
TRBV6-5	TRBJ2-7	-	TRBD1	TGTGCCAGCAGCAAGGGACAGGGGCCCTACGAGCAGTACTTC	CASSKGQGPYEQYF
TRBV27	TRBJ1-1	-	-	TGTGCCAGCAGTTTTCTAGGAGTCTCTGGAGCTTTCTTT	CASSFLGVSGAFF
TRBV7-3	TRBJ2-4	-	TRBD2	TGTGCCAGCAGCCTGGGGGGGGAGGGCCCTGGAAACATTCAGTACTTC	CASSLGGEGPGNIQYF
TRBV30	TRBJ2-7	-	-	TGTGCCTGGAGCCGGCTAGCGAGTTCCTACGAGCAGTACTTC	CAWSRLASSYEQYF
TRBV6-5	TRBJ1-2	-	TRBD1	TGTGCCAGCAGTTACGGGGACAGGGTCGAGTATGGCTACACCTTC	CASSYGDRVEYGYTF
TRBV6-6	TRBJ2-5	-	-	TGTGCCAGCAGGCCAGGGGAGTACCAAGAGACCCAGTACTTC	CASRPGEYQETQYF
TRBV5-1	TRBJ1-1	-	TRBD1	TGCGCCAGCAGCCCCGGACAGGGGCTAATGAACACTGAAGCTTTCTTT	CASSPGQGLMNTEAFF
TRBV28	TRBJ1-2	-	TRBD1	TGTGCCAGCAGTTCACCGGGACAGGGGCGCTCTCGGTATGGCTACACCTTC	CASSSPGQGRSRYGYTF
TRBV11-3	TRBJ2-1	-	TRBD2	TGTGCCAGCAGCCCGGCTAGCGGGAGGGTCAATGAGCAGTTCTTC	CASSPASGRVNEQFF
TRBV28	TRBJ1-3	-	-	TGTGCCAGCAGTCCCGACATTGGCTCTGGAAACACCATATATTTT	CASSPDIGSGNTIYF
TRBV11-3	TRBJ1-2	once	TRBD1	TGTGCCAGCAGCCCGGGACAGGGTGGTGGCTATGGCTACACCTTC	CASSPGQGGGYGYTF
TRBV5-1	TRBJ1-1	-	-	TGCGCCAGCAGCTGGGAAGGACAGTTTGGCGGCGAAGCTTTCTTT	CASSWEGQFGGEAFF
TRBV13	TRBJ1-1	-	-	TGTGCCAGCAGGTCTCCGACAGCGAACACTGAAGCTTTCTTT	CASRSPTANTEAFF
TRBV9	TRBJ2-1	-	-	TGTGCCAGCAGCGTAGTTGGGGGGAGTAATGAGCAGTTCTTC	CASSVVGGSNEQFF
TRBV28	TRBJ2-1	-	-	TGTGCCAGCAGCCTTATAGCAAGCTCCTACAATGAGCAGTTCTTC	CASSLIASSYNEQFF
TRBV4-1	TRBJ2-7	-	TRBD2	TGCGCCAGCAGTCCTAGCGGGACCCGCTACGAGCAGTACTTC	CASSPSGTRYEQYF
TRBV2	TRBJ2-1	-	TRBD1	TGTGCCAGCAGTCCTACAGAGACAGGGTTCGAACAGTTCTTC	CASSPTETGFEQFF
TRBV5-6	TRBJ2-7	-	TRBD1	TGTGCCAGCAGCTTGGCCCTGGGACAGGCGACCTACGAGCAGTACTTC	CASSLALGQATYEQYF
TRBV6-5	TRBJ2-5	-	TRBD1	TGTGCCAGCAGTTACATTGACAGGGGGGAGACCCAGTACTTC	CASSYIDRGETQYF
TRBV7-3	TRBJ2-1	-	TRBD1	TGTGCCAGCAGCTTGACAGGGGGAAACTACAATGAGCAGTTCTTC	CASSLTGGNYNEQFF
TRBV5-5	TRBJ2-7	-	TRBD2	TGTGCCAGCAGCCTGGGACTAGCGGAGACCTACGAGCAGTACTTC	CASSLGLAETYEQYF
TRBV6-5	TRBJ1-3	once	-	TGTGCCAGCAGTTACGGGGCGTCTGGAAACACCATATATTTT	CASSYGASGNTIYF
TRBV11-2	TRBJ1-5	-	-	TGTGCCAGCAGCTTGTCCCACGGAGCTCAGCCCCAGCATTTT	CASSLSHGAQPQHF
TRBV6-5	TRBJ2-7	-	-	TGTGCCAGCAGTTACTCAGGGGGCTCCTACGAGCAGTACTTC	CASSYSGGSYEQYF
TRBV6-1	TRBJ2-2	-	TRBD2	TGTGCCAGCAGCCTGACTAGCGGGGTCACCGGGGAGCTGTTTTTT	CASSLTSGVTGELFF
TRBV27	TRBJ2-7	-	TRBD1	TGTGCCAGCAGACAGGGACAGGGGGCGTACTACGAGCAGTACTTC	CASRQGQGAYYEQYF
TRBV2	TRBJ2-7	-	-	TGTGCCAGCAGTGAAGGCTATTTCTACGAGCAGTACTTC	CASSEGYFYEQYF
TRBV11-2	TRBJ1-5	-	-	TGTGCCAGCAGCTGGACAGTGGATCAGCCCCAGCATTTT	CASSWTVDQPQHF
TRBV5-1	TRBJ2-2	-	TRBD2	TGCGCCAGCAGCCCAAGGACTAGCGACACCGGGGAGCTGTTTTTT	CASSPRTSDTGELFF
TRBV4-1	TRBJ2-3	-	-	TGCGCCAGCAGCCAAGATCGGAGGGGCGCAGGGACGCAGTATTTT	CASSQDRRGAGTQYF
TRBV12-5	TRBJ2-5	few	-	TGTGCTAGTGGTTTGGTACTACGTCGGGGAGAGACCCAGTACTTC	CASGLVLRRGETQYF
TRBV6-5	TRBJ1-4	-	-	TGTGCCAGCAGTTCAGGACAGACTAATGAAAAACTGTTTTTT	CASSSGQTNEKLFF
TRBV6-5	TRBJ1-1	-	-	TGTGCCAGCAGTCGACAGGTGAACACTGAAGCTTTCTTT	CASSRQVNTEAFF
TRBV19	TRBJ1-2	-	TRBD1	TGTGCCAGTAGTCGACAGGGAAGGGGCTACACCTTC	CASSRQGRGYTF
TRBV7-2	TRBJ2-7	few	TRBD2	TGTGCCAGCAGCCCCCGACTAGCGGGAGAACGGGAGCAGTACTTC	CASSPRLAGEREQYF
TRBV7-2	TRBJ2-2	-	-	TGTGCCAGCAGCCCTCTCCCCCGGGGAAACACCGGGGAGCTGTTTTTT	CASSPLPRGNTGELFF
TRBV11-3	TRBJ2-7	once	-	TGTGCCAGCAGCTTAGATCCGGTGCAGGTCTTCTACGAGCAGTACTTC	CASSLDPVQVFYEQYF
TRBV19	TRBJ2-1	once	TRBD2	TGTGCCAGTAGAGGACTAGCGGGAGAGAACTACAATGAGCAGTTCTTC	CASRGLAGENYNEQFF